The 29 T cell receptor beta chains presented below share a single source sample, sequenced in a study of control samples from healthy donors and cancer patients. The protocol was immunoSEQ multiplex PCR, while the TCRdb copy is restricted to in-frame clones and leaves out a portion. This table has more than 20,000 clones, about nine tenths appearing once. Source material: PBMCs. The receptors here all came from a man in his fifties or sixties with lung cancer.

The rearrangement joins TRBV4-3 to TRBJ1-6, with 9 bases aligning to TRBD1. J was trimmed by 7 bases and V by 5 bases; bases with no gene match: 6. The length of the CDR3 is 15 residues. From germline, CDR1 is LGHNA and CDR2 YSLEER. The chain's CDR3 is CASSGIGTGNSPLHF. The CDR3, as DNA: TGCGCCAGCAGCGGGATCGGGACAGGGAATTCACCCCTCCACTTT.

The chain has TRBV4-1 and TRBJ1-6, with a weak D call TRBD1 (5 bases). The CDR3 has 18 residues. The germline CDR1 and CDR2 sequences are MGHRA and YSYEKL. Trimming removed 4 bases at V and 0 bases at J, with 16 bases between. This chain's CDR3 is CASSPMASGSSYNSPLHF. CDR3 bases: TGCGCCAGCAGCCCAATGGCTTCAGGGAGCTCCTATAATTCACCCCTCCACTTT.

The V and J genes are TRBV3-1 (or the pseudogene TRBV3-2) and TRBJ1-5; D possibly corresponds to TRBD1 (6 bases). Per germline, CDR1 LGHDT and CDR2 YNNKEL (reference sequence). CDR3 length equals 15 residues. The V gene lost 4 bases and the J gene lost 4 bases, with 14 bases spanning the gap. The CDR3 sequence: CASSLQGQPNQPQHF. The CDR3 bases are TGTGCCAGCAGCCTCCAAGGACAGCCTAATCAGCCCCAGCATTTT.

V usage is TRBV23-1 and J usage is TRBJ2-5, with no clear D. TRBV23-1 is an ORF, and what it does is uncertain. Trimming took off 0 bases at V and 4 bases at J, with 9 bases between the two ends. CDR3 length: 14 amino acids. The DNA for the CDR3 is TGCGCCAGCAGTCAATCTCGTAGGAGAGAGACCCAGTACTTC. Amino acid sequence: CASSQSRRRETQYF.

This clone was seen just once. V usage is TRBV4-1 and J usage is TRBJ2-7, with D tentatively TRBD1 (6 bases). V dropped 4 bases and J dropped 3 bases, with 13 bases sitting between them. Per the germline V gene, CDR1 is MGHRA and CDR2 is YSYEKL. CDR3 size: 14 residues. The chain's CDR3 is CASSPGQRIYEQYF. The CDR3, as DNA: TGCGCCAGCAGCCCCGGACAGCGCATCTACGAGCAGTACTTC.

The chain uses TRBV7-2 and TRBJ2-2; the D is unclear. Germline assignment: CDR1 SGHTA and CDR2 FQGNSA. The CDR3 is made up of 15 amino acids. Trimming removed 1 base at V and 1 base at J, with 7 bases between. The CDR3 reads CASSLVVQNTGELFF. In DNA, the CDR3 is TGTGCCAGCAGCTTAGTAGTACAGAACACCGGGGAGCTGTTTTTT.

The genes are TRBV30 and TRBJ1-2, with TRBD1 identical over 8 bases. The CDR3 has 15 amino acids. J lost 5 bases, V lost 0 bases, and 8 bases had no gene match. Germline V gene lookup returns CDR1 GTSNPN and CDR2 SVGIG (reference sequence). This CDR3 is CAWSVLRGRPYGYTF. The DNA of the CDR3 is TGTGCCTGGAGTGTACTCAGGGGGCGACCTTATGGCTACACCTTC.

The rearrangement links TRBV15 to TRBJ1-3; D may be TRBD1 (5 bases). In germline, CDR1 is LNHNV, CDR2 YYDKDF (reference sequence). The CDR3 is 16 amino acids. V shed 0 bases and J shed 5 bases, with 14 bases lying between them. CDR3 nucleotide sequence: TGTGCCACCAGCAGAGATAGGTCGGCAGGGAGAAACACCATATATTTT. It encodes CATSRDRSAGRNTIYF.

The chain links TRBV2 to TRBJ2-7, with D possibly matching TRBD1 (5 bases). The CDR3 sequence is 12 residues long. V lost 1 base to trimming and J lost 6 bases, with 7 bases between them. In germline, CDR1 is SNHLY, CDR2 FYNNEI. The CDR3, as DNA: TGTGCCAGCAGTGAAGGGGGCGGCGAGCAGTACTTC. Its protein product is CASSEGGGEQYF.

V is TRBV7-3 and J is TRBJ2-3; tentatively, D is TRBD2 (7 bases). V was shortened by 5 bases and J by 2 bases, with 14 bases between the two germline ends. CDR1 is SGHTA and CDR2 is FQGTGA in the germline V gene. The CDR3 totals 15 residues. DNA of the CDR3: TGTGCCAGCAGCCGAAATCGGGGGGCCACAGATACGCAGTATTTT. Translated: CASSRNRGATDTQYF.

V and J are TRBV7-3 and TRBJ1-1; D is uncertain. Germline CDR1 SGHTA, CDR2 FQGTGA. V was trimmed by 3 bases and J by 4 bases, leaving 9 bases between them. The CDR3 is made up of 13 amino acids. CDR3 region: CASSFSVITEAFF. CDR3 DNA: TGTGCCAGCAGCTTTAGTGTTATCACTGAAGCTTTCTTT. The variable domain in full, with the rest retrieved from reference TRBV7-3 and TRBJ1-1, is GAGVSQTPSNKVTEKGKYVELRCDPISGHTALYWYRQSLGQGPEFLIYFQGTGAADDSGLPNDRFFAVRPEGSVSTLKIQRTERGDSAVYLCASSFSVITEAFFGQGTRLTVV.

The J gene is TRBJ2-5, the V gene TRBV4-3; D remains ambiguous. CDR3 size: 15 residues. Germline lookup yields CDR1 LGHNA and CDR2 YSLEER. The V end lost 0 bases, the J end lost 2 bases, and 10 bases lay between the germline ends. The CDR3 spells CASSQEITVQETQYF. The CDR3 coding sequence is TGCGCCAGCAGCCAAGAAATTACTGTTCAAGAGACCCAGTACTTC.

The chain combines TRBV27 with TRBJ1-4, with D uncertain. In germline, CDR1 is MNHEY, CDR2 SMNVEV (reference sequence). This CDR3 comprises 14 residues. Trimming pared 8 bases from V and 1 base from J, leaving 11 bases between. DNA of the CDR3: TGTGCCAGCGGCAACTCCAGAACTAATGAAAAACTGTTTTTT. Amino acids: CASGNSRTNEKLFF.

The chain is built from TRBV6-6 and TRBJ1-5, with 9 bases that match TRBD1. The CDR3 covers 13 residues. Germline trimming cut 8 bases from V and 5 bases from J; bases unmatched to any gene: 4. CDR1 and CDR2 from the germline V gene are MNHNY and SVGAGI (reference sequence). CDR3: CASGRDRDQPQHF. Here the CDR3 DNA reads TGTGCCAGCGGGAGGGACAGGGATCAGCCCCAGCATTTT.

CDR3 amino acids: CASSADRAYSPLHF. The CDR3 DNA reads as TGTGCCAGCAGTGCCGACAGGGCTTATTCACCCCTCCACTTT. The chain combines TRBV27 with TRBJ1-6; 7 positions match TRBD1. V was clipped by 5 bases and J by 8 bases; unmatched bases: 6. The germline V gene encodes CDR1 MNHEY and CDR2 SMNVEV (reference sequence). This CDR3 contains 14 residues.

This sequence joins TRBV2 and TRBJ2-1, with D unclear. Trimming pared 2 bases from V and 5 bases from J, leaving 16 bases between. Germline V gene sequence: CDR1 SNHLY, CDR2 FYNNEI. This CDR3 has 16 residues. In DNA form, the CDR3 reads TGTGCCAGCAGTGAATGGCAGGTTCTTTTAGACAATGAGCAGTTCTTC. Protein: CASSEWQVLLDNEQFF.

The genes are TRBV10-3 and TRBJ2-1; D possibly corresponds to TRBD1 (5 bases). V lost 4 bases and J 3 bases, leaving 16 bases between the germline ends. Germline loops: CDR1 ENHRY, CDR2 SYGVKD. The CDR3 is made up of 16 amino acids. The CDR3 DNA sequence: TGTGCCATCAGTGGGCCAGAAAGGGGTTTCTACAATGAGCAGTTCTTC. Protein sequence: CAISGPERGFYNEQFF.

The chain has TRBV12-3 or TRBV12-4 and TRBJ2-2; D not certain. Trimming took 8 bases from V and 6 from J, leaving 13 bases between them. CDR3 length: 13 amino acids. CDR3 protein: CASEKLTAGELFF. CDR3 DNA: TGTGCCAGCGAGAAACTGACTGCCGGGGAGCTGTTTTTT.

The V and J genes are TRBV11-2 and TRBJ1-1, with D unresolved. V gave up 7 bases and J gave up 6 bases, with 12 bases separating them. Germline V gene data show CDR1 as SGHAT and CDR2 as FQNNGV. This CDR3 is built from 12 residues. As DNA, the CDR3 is TGTGCCAGCACGCGGGTAGGCGCTGAAGCTTTCTTT. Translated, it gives CASTRVGAEAFF.

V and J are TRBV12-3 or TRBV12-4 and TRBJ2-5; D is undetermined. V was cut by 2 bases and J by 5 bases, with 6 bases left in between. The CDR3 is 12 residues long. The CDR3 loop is CASSLSRETQYF. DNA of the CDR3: TGTGCCAGCAGTTTATCGCGGGAGACCCAGTACTTC.

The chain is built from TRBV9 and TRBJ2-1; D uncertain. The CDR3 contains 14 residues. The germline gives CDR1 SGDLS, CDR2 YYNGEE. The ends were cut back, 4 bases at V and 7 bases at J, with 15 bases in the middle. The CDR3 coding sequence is TGTGCCAGCAGCTTCGGTCCGGATCCTAATGAGCAGTTCTTC. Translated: CASSFGPDPNEQFF.

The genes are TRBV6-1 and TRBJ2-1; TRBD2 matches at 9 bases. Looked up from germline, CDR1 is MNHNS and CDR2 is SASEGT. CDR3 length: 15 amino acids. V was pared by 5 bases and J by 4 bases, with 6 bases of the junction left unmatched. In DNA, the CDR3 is TGTGCCAGCAGTCCTATAGCGGGGGCATACAATGAGCAGTTCTTC. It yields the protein CASSPIAGAYNEQFF.

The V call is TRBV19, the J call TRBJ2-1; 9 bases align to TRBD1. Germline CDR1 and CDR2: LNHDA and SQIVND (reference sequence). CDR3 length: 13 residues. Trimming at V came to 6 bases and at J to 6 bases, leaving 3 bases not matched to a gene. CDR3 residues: CASRTTGGNEQFF. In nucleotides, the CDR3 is TGTGCCAGTAGGACGACAGGGGGCAATGAGCAGTTCTTC.

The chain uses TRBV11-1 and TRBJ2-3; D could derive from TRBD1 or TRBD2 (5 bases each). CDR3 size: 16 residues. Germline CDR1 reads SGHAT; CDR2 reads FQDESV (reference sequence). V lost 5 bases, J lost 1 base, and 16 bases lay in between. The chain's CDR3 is CASSPRVRGRTDTQYF. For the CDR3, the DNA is TGTGCCAGCAGCCCTAGGGTTCGGGGACGCACAGATACGCAGTATTTT.

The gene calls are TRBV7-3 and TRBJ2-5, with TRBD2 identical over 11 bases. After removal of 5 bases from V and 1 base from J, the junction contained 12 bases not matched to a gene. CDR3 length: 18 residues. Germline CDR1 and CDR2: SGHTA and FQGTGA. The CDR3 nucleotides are TGTGCCAGCAGCCCCGGACTAGCGGGCGATCCCTCCCAAGAGACCCAGTACTTC. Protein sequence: CASSPGLAGDPSQETQYF.

The CDR3 nucleotides are TGTGCCAGCAGCCGGGACAGGTTATTGGCGAACACTGAAGCTTTCTTT. The encoded protein is CASSRDRLLANTEAFF. This rearrangement joins TRBV5-4 to TRBJ1-1, with 8 bases that match TRBD1. Germline V lookup: CDR1 SGHNT, CDR2 YYREEE (reference sequence). This CDR3 contains 16 residues. The V and J ends lost 4 bases and 1 base, in that order; junction bases with no gene match: 9.

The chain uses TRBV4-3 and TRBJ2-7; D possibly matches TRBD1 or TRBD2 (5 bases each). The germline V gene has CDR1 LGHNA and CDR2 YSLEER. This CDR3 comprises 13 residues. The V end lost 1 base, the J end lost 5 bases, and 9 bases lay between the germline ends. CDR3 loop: CASSQVWDHEQYF. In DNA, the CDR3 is TGCGCCAGCAGCCAAGTGTGGGACCACGAGCAGTACTTC.

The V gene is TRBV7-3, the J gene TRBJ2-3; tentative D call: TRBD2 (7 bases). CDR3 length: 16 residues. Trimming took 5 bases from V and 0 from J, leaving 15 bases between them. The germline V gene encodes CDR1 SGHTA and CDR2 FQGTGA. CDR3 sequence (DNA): TGTGCCAGCAGCCCCGGGGGGCGGGGGAGCACAGATACGCAGTATTTT. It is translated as CASSPGGRGSTDTQYF.

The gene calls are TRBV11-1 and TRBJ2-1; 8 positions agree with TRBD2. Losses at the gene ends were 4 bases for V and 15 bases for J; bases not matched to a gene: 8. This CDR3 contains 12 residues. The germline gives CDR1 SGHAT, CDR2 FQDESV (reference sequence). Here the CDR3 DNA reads TGTGCCAGCAGCTCGGGGGGGAAGGAACCGTTCTTC. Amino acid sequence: CASSSGGKEPFF.